The 25 T cell receptor beta chains given below trace back to one sample, sequenced in a study of T cell responses to AZD1222 COVID-19 vaccine. Generated by immunoSEQ multiplex PCR, the TCRdb table keeps only in-frame clones and is missing some. The top ten hold roughly 3.5% of the sample, which has about 150,000 clones, 70% to 90% seen once. The sample consisted of peripheral blood, taken on day 0 of MenACWY control vaccination. Source of these receptors: an adult in good health.

The genes are TRBV24-1 and TRBJ1-1; TRBD1 agrees at 9 bases. With V trimmed by 6 bases and J by 2 bases, 3 bases remained unmatched. Germline V gene lookup returns CDR1 KGHDR and CDR2 SFDVKD. This CDR3 has 14 amino acids. The CDR3 spells CATSRGQGNTEAFF. The CDR3 nucleotides read TGTGCCACCAGTAGGGGACAGGGTAACACTGAAGCTTTCTTT.

This clone was observed a handful of times. The chain combines TRBV6-5 with TRBJ2-5, with D unresolved. The CDR3 consists of 13 residues. V lost 6 bases and J 5 bases, leaving 13 bases between the germline ends. Germline CDR1 MNHEY, CDR2 SVGAGI. DNA for the CDR3: TGTGCCAGCAGGAGCTTTGATGGGGAGACCCAGTACTTC. Translating it yields CASRSFDGETQYF.

The rearrangement links TRBV5-4 to TRBJ2-7, with a weak D call TRBD2 (6 bases). Trimming removed 0 bases from V and 2 bases from J, with 12 bases in between. The CDR3 covers 15 residues. Germline V gene sequence: CDR1 SGHNT, CDR2 YYREEE (reference sequence). The CDR3 DNA follows: TGTGCCAGCAGCTTGGCTGGGAGGAATACCTACGAGCAGTACTTC. Amino acid sequence: CASSLAGRNTYEQYF.

The chain couples TRBV4-1 to TRBJ1-5, with 9 bases aligning to TRBD1. The CDR3 has 16 amino acids. V was pared by 2 bases and J by 6 bases, with 8 bases of the junction left unmatched. Looked up from germline, CDR1 is MGHRA and CDR2 is YSYEKL. In DNA form, the CDR3 reads TGCGCCAGCAGCCAACCAGGACAGGGGAGAGGTCAGCCCCAGCATTTT. It specifies CASSQPGQGRGQPQHF.

This clone was found a few times. This rearrangement joins TRBV6-5 to TRBJ1-2; D is uncertain. Trimming removed 4 bases at V and 4 bases at J, with 13 bases between. CDR1 is MNHEY and CDR2 is SVGAGI in the germline V gene. CDR3 size: 14 residues. The CDR3 DNA sequence: TGTGCCAGCAGTTTGTACAGACGCAGCTATGGCTACACCTTC. Amino acids: CASSLYRRSYGYTF.

The genes are TRBV5-1 and TRBJ2-7; D remains ambiguous. The CDR3 loop spans 13 amino acids. Germline CDR1 and CDR2: SGHRS and YFSETQ. Trimming removed 1 base from V and 3 bases from J, with 8 bases in between. The CDR3 DNA reads as TGCGCCAGCAGCTTGTCGACTTACTACGAGCAGTACTTC. Translated: CASSLSTYYEQYF.

In this sample, this clone turned up once. The chain uses TRBV7-9 and TRBJ2-7, with D possibly TRBD1 on 5 matching bases. CDR3 size: 12 residues. Trimming left V 11 bases short and J 3 bases short, with 14 bases between. CDR1 and CDR2 (germline): SEHNR, FQNEAQ (reference sequence). The CDR3 DNA reads TGTGCCGTCACGGGTCAGGGCTACGAGCAGTACTTC. Its translation is CAVTGQGYEQYF. Supplemented by reference TRBV7-9 and TRBJ2-7, the full variable domain reads DTGVSQNPRHKITKRGQNVTFRCDPISEHNRLYWYRQTLGQGPEFLTYFQNEAQLEKSRLLSDRFSAERPKGSFSTLEIQRTEQGDSAMYLCAVTGQGYEQYFGPGTRLTVT.

The gene calls are TRBV5-1 and TRBJ2-3, with 7 bases aligning to TRBD1. Germline CDR1 is SGHRS and CDR2 is YFSETQ. There are 16 residues in the CDR3. Losses at the gene ends were 0 bases for V and 3 bases for J; bases not matched to a gene: 7. For the CDR3, the DNA is TGCGCCAGCAGCTTGGGAGACAGGGCTCTTACAGATACGCAGTATTTT. The encoded protein is CASSLGDRALTDTQYF.

CDR3 bases: TGTGCCAGCACCCTTGAATTGAACACTGAAGCTTTCTTT. Translating it yields CASTLELNTEAFF. The chain employs TRBV12-3 or TRBV12-4 and TRBJ1-1; D gene unclear. CDR3 length equals 13 residues. Trimming stripped 7 bases from V and 0 bases from J, with 9 bases between.

V and J are TRBV29-1 and TRBJ2-2, with 7 positions matching TRBD1. CDR3 size: 14 residues. Trimming took 1 base from V and 6 from J; bases not matched to a gene: 5. CDR1 and CDR2 (germline): SQVTM, ANQGSEA. CDR3 region: CSVEGQGLSGELFF. The CDR3 nucleotides are TGCAGCGTTGAAGGACAGGGCCTTTCCGGGGAGCTGTTTTTT.

The rearrangement joins TRBV7-9 to TRBJ2-1; D gene unclear. The CDR3 has 9 amino acids. V shed 5 bases and J shed 7 bases, with 0 bases lying between them. Germline V gene lookup returns CDR1 SEHNR and CDR2 FQNEAQ (reference sequence). The CDR3 is CASSNEQFF. CDR3 coding DNA: TGTGCCAGCAGCAATGAGCAGTTCTTC.

The chain couples TRBV7-2 to TRBJ2-7, with TRBD1 matching over 7 bases. Trimming removed 0 bases from V and 3 bases from J; junction bases left unmatched: 11. The CDR3 sequence is 17 residues long. Germline lookup yields CDR1 SGHTA and CDR2 FQGNSA. In DNA, the CDR3 is TGTGCCAGCAGCTTAGCGACCGGGACAGCTATTCACTACGAGCAGTACTTC. Protein product: CASSLATGTAIHYEQYF.

This CDR3 reads CASSIGDRVNYGYTF. As DNA, the CDR3 is TGTGCCAGTAGTATAGGCGACAGGGTCAACTATGGCTACACCTTC. The chain has TRBV19 and TRBJ1-2; 7 positions agree with TRBD1. Germline V lookup: CDR1 LNHDA, CDR2 SQIVND (reference sequence). The V and J ends lost 1 base and 2 bases, in that order; junction bases with no gene match: 4. The CDR3 contains 15 residues.

V is TRBV9 and J is TRBJ1-3, with TRBD1 identical over 8 bases. V gave up 4 bases and J gave up 2 bases; unmatched junction bases: 2. Germline V gene data show CDR1 as SGDLS and CDR2 as YYNGEE. CDR3 length: 14 residues. As DNA, the CDR3 is TGTGCCAGCAGCCCGGACAGGGCTGGAAACACCATATATTTT. It codes for CASSPDRAGNTIYF.

This clone appeared a single time. The V call is TRBV19, the J call TRBJ2-1, with D hard to call. The germline V gene encodes CDR1 LNHDA and CDR2 SQIVND (reference sequence). This CDR3 comprises 11 residues. Trimming stripped 6 bases from V and 7 bases from J, with 7 bases between. Here the CDR3 reads CASRYTNEQFF. CDR3 DNA: TGTGCCAGTAGATATACAAATGAGCAGTTCTTC.

V usage is TRBV7-3 and J usage is TRBJ1-1, with unresolved D. Trimming took off 2 bases at V and 5 bases at J, with 15 bases between the two ends. The CDR3 has 15 residues. CDR1 is SGHTA, CDR2 FQGTGA, per germline. The CDR3: CASSLLAGGDTEAFF. DNA for the CDR3: TGTGCCAGCAGCTTATTGGCGGGTGGTGATACTGAAGCTTTCTTT.

The V and J genes are TRBV4-2 and TRBJ2-2; TRBD2 might be the D (6 bases). The V gene lost 0 bases and the J gene lost 7 bases, with 12 bases spanning the gap. The CDR3 has 15 residues. CDR1 is LGHNA, CDR2 YNFKEQ, per germline. The CDR3 DNA sequence: TGTGCCAGCAGCCAAGATGCGGGGCGTAACGGGGAGCTGTTTTTT. It yields the protein CASSQDAGRNGELFF.

The chain links TRBV7-9 to TRBJ2-3; D might be TRBD1 or TRBD2, each matching 5 bases. CDR3 length: 15 amino acids. The germline V and J ends were trimmed by 2 bases and 6 bases, with 15 bases remaining between them. The V gene's germline CDR1 is SEHNR and CDR2 FQNEAQ (reference sequence). Written as DNA, the CDR3 is TGTGCCAGCAGCTTATGGGGGATGGAACGGGATACGCAGTATTTT. This encodes CASSLWGMERDTQYF. Based on the CDR3 plus reference TRBV7-9 and TRBJ2-3, the full variable domain is DTGVSQNPRHKITKRGQNVTFRCDPISEHNRLYWYRQTLGQGPEFLTYFQNEAQLEKSRLLSDRFSAERPKGSFSTLEIQRTEQGDSAMYLCASSLWGMERDTQYFGPGTRLTVL.

The chain joins TRBV5-5 to TRBJ2-1; D could derive from TRBD1 or TRBD2 (5 bases each). The CDR3 has 14 amino acids. V was clipped by 3 bases and J by 0 bases, with 7 bases between them. Germline V CDR1 and CDR2: SGHKS, YYEKEE (reference sequence). The CDR3 coding sequence is TGTGCCAGCAGCTCTGGGGGCTCCTACAATGAGCAGTTCTTC. Translating gives CASSSGGSYNEQFF.

This clone was counted once. The J gene is TRBJ2-5, the V gene TRBV18; a weak D match, TRBD2 (6 bases). Trimming cost V 4 bases and J 2 bases, with 8 bases left between them. In germline, CDR1 is KGHSH, CDR2 LQKENI. The CDR3 runs to 13 residues. The CDR3 nucleotides are TGTGCCAGCTCACGGGACTTACAAGAGACCCAGTACTTC. Its protein is CASSRDLQETQYF.

The gene calls are TRBV5-1 and TRBJ1-6; D not certain. The V and J ends lost 1 base and 5 bases respectively, with 10 bases between them. The CDR3 loop spans 15 amino acids. Germline V gene data show CDR1 as SGHRS and CDR2 as YFSETQ. The CDR3 spells CASSLLGLNNSPLHF. For the CDR3, the DNA is TGCGCCAGCAGCTTGCTCGGCTTGAATAATTCACCCCTCCACTTT.

This clone was counted once. V and J are TRBV19 and TRBJ1-4; 7 bases agree with TRBD1. The CDR3 totals 15 residues. The trim removed 5 bases at V and 8 bases at J, leaving 11 bases unmatched. Germline loops: CDR1 LNHDA, CDR2 SQIVND (reference sequence). The CDR3 sequence: CASSPRQGTEEKLFF. The CDR3 DNA reads as TGTGCCAGTAGTCCTCGACAGGGAACGGAAGAAAAACTGTTTTTT.

V is TRBV4-2 and J is TRBJ1-5; possible D gene TRBD1, 6 bases. The germline CDR1 and CDR2 sequences are LGHNA and YNFKEQ. This CDR3 is 16 amino acids long. Trimming cost V 0 bases and J 7 bases, with 16 bases left between them. The CDR3 nucleotides read TGTGCCAGCAGCCAAGACGGGGAGGGGGGTAGACAGCCCCAGCATTTT. Amino acids: CASSQDGEGGRQPQHF.

This clone was seen more than once but under ten times. V usage is TRBV15 and J usage is TRBJ1-3; D gene unclear. Trimming stripped 0 bases from V and 5 bases from J, with 2 bases between. Germline V CDR1 and CDR2: LNHNV, YYDKDF (reference sequence). The CDR3 spans 12 residues. Here the CDR3 DNA reads TGTGCCACCAGCAGAGATCGAAACACCATATATTTT. Protein sequence: CATSRDRNTIYF.

The rearrangement uses TRBV10-3 and TRBJ2-7; a weak D match, TRBD2 (7 bases). The CDR3 sequence is 16 residues long. CDR1 is ENHRY, CDR2 SYGVKD, per germline. V gave up 2 bases and J gave up 0 bases, with 14 bases separating them. The CDR3 bases are TGTGCCATCAGTGAGAGGGGGGGGCGCGACTCCTACGAGCAGTACTTC. It translates to CAISERGGRDSYEQYF.